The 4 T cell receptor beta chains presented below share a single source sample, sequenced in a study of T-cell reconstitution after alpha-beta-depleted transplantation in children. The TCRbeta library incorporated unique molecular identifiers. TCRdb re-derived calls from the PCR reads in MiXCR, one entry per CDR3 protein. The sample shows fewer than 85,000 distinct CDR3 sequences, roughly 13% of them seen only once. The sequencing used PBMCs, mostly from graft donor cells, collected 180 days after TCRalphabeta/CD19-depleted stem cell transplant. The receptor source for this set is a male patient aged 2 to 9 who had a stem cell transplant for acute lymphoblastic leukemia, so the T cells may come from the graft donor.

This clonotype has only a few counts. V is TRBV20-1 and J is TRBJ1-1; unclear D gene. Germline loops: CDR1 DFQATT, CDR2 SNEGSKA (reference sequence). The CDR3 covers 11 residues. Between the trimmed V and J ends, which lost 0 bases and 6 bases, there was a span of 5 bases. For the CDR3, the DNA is TGCAGTGCTAGAGATAGGGCTGAAGCTTTCTTT. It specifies CSARDRAEAFF.

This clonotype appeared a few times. CDR3 coding DNA: TGTGCCAGCAGCGCGACAGGGGGAACGGGCTATGGCTACACCTTC. The encoded protein is CASSATGGTGYGYTF. J is TRBJ1-2 and V is TRBV11-2; 9 nucleotides match TRBD1. V dropped 5 bases and J dropped 4; count of bases not matched to a gene: 8. In germline, CDR1 is SGHAT, CDR2 FQNNGV. This CDR3 has 15 amino acids.

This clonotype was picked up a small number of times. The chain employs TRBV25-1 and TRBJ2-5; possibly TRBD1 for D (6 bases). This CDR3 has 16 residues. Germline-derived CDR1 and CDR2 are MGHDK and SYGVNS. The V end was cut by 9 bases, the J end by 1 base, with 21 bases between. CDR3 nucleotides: TGTGCCAGTTCCTCCAGAAATAGGGGGTTCCAAGAGACCCAGTACTTC. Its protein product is CASSSRNRGFQETQYF.

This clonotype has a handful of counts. The CDR3 protein is CASSPSAVVSYNEQFF. DNA for the CDR3: TGTGCCAGCAGTCCCTCGGCGGTCGTCTCCTACAATGAGCAGTTCTTC. The chain carries TRBV6-5 and TRBJ2-1; D ambiguous. Germline-derived CDR1 and CDR2 are MNHEY and SVGAGI. V was cut by 5 bases and J by 0 bases, with 14 bases left in between. This CDR3 region has 16 residues.